Sequencing of this TCR beta chain was carried out in a study of TIL therapy for anti-PD-1-resistant metastatic lung cancer. Time point reported: pre-treatment sample, taken before nivolumab and TIL therapy. Most excised metastases sampled were pleural nodules or supraclavicular lymph nodes. Stage 4 NSCLC adults joined between October 2017 and January 2020. The libraries were made with immunoSEQ v3. Sequencing used immunoSEQ multiplex PCR; TCRdb keeps in-frame clones, though not all of them. The sample contains under 7,500 clones, 62% of which appear only once. V was trimmed by 2 bases and J by 4 bases, leaving 12 bases between them. This CDR3 contains 15 residues. Germline V gives CDR1 SGHNT, CDR2 YYREEE (reference sequence).

This clonotype originated in a person aged 25-79 years with non-small cell lung cancer. Specimen: tumor tissue, collected at baseline. This rearrangement joins TRBV5-4 to TRBJ2-2, with unresolved D. CDR3 protein: CASSFPDRTTGELFF. The CDR3 DNA follows: TGTGCCAGCAGCTTCCCGGACCGAACCACCGGGGAGCTGTTTTTT.